These 31 T cell receptor beta chains were sequenced from one sample in a study of T cells in Graves' hyperthyroidism and ophthalmopathy (dated by TCRdb to between 2017 and 2020). The protocol used for the library was multiplex PCR. The sequencer was an Illumina HiSeq 2000. Amplification of TCR beta CDR3 regions was carried out from RNA transcripts. The first round of RT-PCR for the TCR CDR3 was performed with the HTBI primer set and the Qiagen OneStep RT-PCR kit. The public reads were quality trimmed at Q25 with fastp and then assembled into clones with MiXCR by TCRdb, keeping productive beta chains. For every CDR3 protein sequence, its rows merge into one entry that carries the most common genes and DNA. Across this sample there are about 640,000 distinct CDR3 sequences, with more than 14% seen only once. The top ten constitute around 13% of the sample. The source material was blood. The receptors come from a woman aged 45-60 years with Graves' ophthalmopathy.

A few counts support this clonotype. The chain joins TRBV20-1 to TRBJ2-2, with no clear D. This CDR3 spans 14 amino acids. V gave up 3 bases and J gave up 0 bases, with 8 bases separating them. From germline, CDR1 is DFQATT and CDR2 SNEGSKA (reference sequence). The CDR3 bases are TGCAGTGCTAGGGAACAGTCGAACACCGGGGAGCTGTTTTTT. Residues: CSAREQSNTGELFF.

This clonotype was seen repeatedly, ten times or more. The J gene is TRBJ2-7, the V gene TRBV28; a weak D match, TRBD2 (5 bases). From germline, CDR1 is MDHEN and CDR2 SYDVKM. V lost 5 bases to trimming and J lost 2 bases, with 13 bases between them. The CDR3 is made up of 14 amino acids. The CDR3 loop reads CASSPVGVTYEQYF. The CDR3 nucleotides read TGTGCCAGCAGTCCGGTCGGGGTAACCTACGAGCAGTACTTC.

The sample holds many counts of this clonotype. The chain combines TRBV28 with TRBJ2-2; possible D gene TRBD1, 6 bases. V lost 7 bases to trimming and J lost 2 bases, with 14 bases between them. Germline V gene sequence: CDR1 MDHEN, CDR2 SYDVKM. The CDR3 is made up of 15 amino acids. CDR3 sequence reads: CASKNDRPNTGELFF. CDR3 sequence (DNA): TGTGCCAGCAAAAACGACAGGCCCAACACCGGGGAGCTGTTTTTT.

The chain employs TRBV6-1 and TRBJ2-1; 13 nucleotides agree with TRBD2. J lost 8 bases, V lost 6 bases, and 7 bases had no gene match. CDR1 is MNHNS and CDR2 is SASEGT in the germline V gene. The CDR3 sequence is 15 residues long. CDR3 sequence: CASSRTSGSVDEQFF. The DNA of the CDR3 is TGTGCCAGCAGCCGGACTAGCGGGAGTGTCGATGAGCAGTTCTTC.

This clonotype has at least ten counts. The chain links TRBV28 to TRBJ2-1; TRBD1 agrees at 8 bases. The V and J ends lost 6 bases and 3 bases, in that order; junction bases with no gene match: 7. This CDR3 spans 15 amino acids. The germline CDR1 and CDR2 sequences are MDHEN and SYDVKM. CDR3 DNA sequence: TGTGCCAGCAGACTATCGGGACAGGTCTACAATGAGCAGTTCTTC. Its translation is CASRLSGQVYNEQFF.

The chain employs TRBV28 and TRBJ1-5; D is undetermined. The length of the CDR3 is 17 residues. Germline assignment: CDR1 MDHEN and CDR2 SYDVKM. The ends were cut back, 7 bases at V and 0 bases at J, with 19 bases in the middle. The CDR3 reads CASTPPNDYNSNQPQHF. Here the CDR3 DNA reads TGTGCCAGCACCCCACCAAATGACTATAATAGCAATCAGCCCCAGCATTTT.

As concerns this clonotype: Just one base apart from a much larger clone, this may be a read error. The chain links TRBV6-2 or TRBV6-3 to TRBJ2-1, with D unresolved. Trimming left V 5 bases short and J 8 bases short, with 10 bases between. The CDR3 length is 12 residues. CDR1 and CDR2 (germline): MNHEY, SVGEGT. In DNA form, the CDR3 reads TGTGCCAGCAGTCGCCGGGCAGATGAGCAGTTCTTC. Translation gives CASSRRADEQFF.

In its sample, this clonotype was seen once. The chain combines TRBV2 with TRBJ2-1; TRBD2 matches at 8 bases. The CDR3 has 16 residues. V lost 1 base, J lost 2 bases, and 4 bases stayed unmatched. Germline V gives CDR1 SNHLY, CDR2 FYNNEI. The DNA for the CDR3 is TGTGCCAGCAGTGAAGTTCGGGGGGGAGCCTACAATGAGCAGTTCTTC. Amino acids: CASSEVRGGAYNEQFF.

The genes are TRBV2 and TRBJ2-3, with 13 bases that match TRBD2. The CDR3 is made up of 15 amino acids. Germline CDR1 reads SNHLY; CDR2 reads FYNNEI. V lost 6 bases and J lost 6; bases outside the gene matches: 6. CDR3 sequence (DNA): TGTGCCAGCAGCGGACTAGCGGGAGATAGTGATACGCAGTATTTT. Translated, it gives CASSGLAGDSDTQYF.

This clonotype appeared many times. The chain has TRBV20-1 and TRBJ2-1, with 8 bases aligning to TRBD1. This CDR3 spans 14 amino acids. The J segment lost 4 bases and the V segment lost 6 bases, leaving 8 bases of the junction unmatched. The V gene's germline CDR1 is DFQATT and CDR2 SNEGSKA (reference sequence). Written as DNA, the CDR3 is TGCAGTGCAACGACAGGGGACATTTACAATGAGCAGTTCTTC. Protein product: CSATTGDIYNEQFF.

This clonotype appeared many times. The V call is TRBV4-3, the J call TRBJ1-1, with TRBD1 as a possible D gene (5 bases). The ends were cut back, 0 bases at V and 10 bases at J, with 12 bases in the middle. Germline-derived CDR1 and CDR2 are LGHNA and YSLEER. The CDR3 is 13 amino acids. The CDR3 is CASSQEGGRGAFF. For the CDR3, the DNA is TGCGCCAGCAGCCAAGAGGGGGGAAGGGGAGCTTTCTTT.

This chain joins TRBV15 and TRBJ2-1; the D is unclear. Germline V gene sequence: CDR1 LNHNV, CDR2 YYDKDF (reference sequence). There are 13 residues in the CDR3. V was clipped by 0 bases and J by 7 bases, with 7 bases between them. As DNA, the CDR3 is TGTGCCACCAGCAGAGATTTCAATAATGAGCAGTTCTTC. It codes for CATSRDFNNEQFF.

This clonotype was counted a few times. The chain carries TRBV27 and TRBJ1-3; no reliable D call. The CDR3 has 15 amino acids. The V gene's germline CDR1 is MNHEY and CDR2 SMNVEV (reference sequence). Trimming pared 0 bases from V and 2 bases from J, leaving 8 bases between. The CDR3 DNA reads as TGTGCCAGCAGTTTATCGTGGGAGACTGGAAACACCATATATTTT. Translating it yields CASSLSWETGNTIYF.

In this sample, this clonotype turned up a few times. This rearrangement joins TRBV7-9 to TRBJ2-7, with 9 bases matching TRBD1. The CDR3 runs to 15 residues. J lost 0 bases, V lost 1 base, and 1 base had no gene match. CDR1 SEHNR and CDR2 FQNEAQ come from the germline V gene (reference sequence). The CDR3 here is CASSLVQGASYEQYF. CDR3 DNA: TGTGCCAGCAGCTTAGTACAGGGGGCCTCCTACGAGCAGTACTTC.

In its sample, this clonotype was seen many times. V is TRBV6-2 or TRBV6-3 and J is TRBJ2-3, with 13 positions matching TRBD2. The V and J ends lost 0 bases and 1 base, in that order; junction bases with no gene match: 10. Germline CDR1 is MNHEY and CDR2 is SVGEGT. The CDR3 has 20 residues. The CDR3, as DNA: TGTGCCAGCAGTTACTCGACTAGCGGGAGGCTCTTTCGTGGCACAGATACGCAGTATTTT. As protein: CASSYSTSGRLFRGTDTQYF.

This clonotype was found many times. The genes are TRBV28 and TRBJ1-2; D possibly corresponds to TRBD1 (5 bases). Germline V gene data show CDR1 as MDHEN and CDR2 as SYDVKM. V was pared by 4 bases and J by 6 bases, with 9 bases between. This CDR3 is built from 12 residues. The DNA for the CDR3 is TGTGCCAGCAGTTGGGACGGCAATGGCTACACCTTC. Its translation is CASSWDGNGYTF.

This clonotype occurred many times. The V and J genes are TRBV6-1 and TRBJ1-5; TRBD1 aligns across 10 bases. V was pared by 7 bases and J by 2 bases, with 5 bases of the junction left unmatched. The CDR3 length is 15 residues. Germline lookup yields CDR1 MNHNS and CDR2 SASEGT. Here the CDR3 DNA reads TGTGCCAGCAAGAAGACAGGGGGCGGCAATCAGCCCCAGCATTTT. Its protein is CASKKTGGGNQPQHF.

The V gene is TRBV7-2, the J gene TRBJ1-4; D may be TRBD1 (5 bases). The CDR3 loop spans 14 amino acids. CDR1 is SGHTA and CDR2 is FQGNSA in the germline V gene. The V end lost 5 bases, the J end lost 3 bases, and 10 bases lay between the germline ends. CDR3 sequence reads: CASSQGRSNEKLFF. CDR3 nucleotides: TGTGCCAGCAGCCAGGGACGGTCTAATGAAAAACTGTTTTTT.

This clonotype was recorded a few times. The V call is TRBV6-1, the J call TRBJ2-2, with 8 bases that match TRBD2. The CDR3 has 15 residues. The ends lost 8 bases at V and 3 bases at J; junction bases unmatched: 8. CDR1 and CDR2 from the germline V gene are MNHNS and SASEGT. The CDR3 protein is CASAETGGYTGELFF. CDR3 in DNA: TGTGCCAGCGCCGAGACGGGAGGGTACACCGGGGAGCTGTTTTTT.

There are a few counts of this clonotype. This may come from a read error, since a much larger clone is one base off. The chain couples TRBV20-1 to TRBJ2-7; 8 bases match TRBD1. The CDR3 is 14 amino acids. Germline values: CDR1 DFQATT, CDR2 SNEGSKA (reference sequence). CDR3 sequence: CSARGTGLNYEQCF. The CDR3 DNA sequence: TGCAGTGCTAGAGGGACAGGGTTAAACTACGAGCAGTGCTTC.

This clonotype was observed a handful of times. The genes are TRBV24-1 and TRBJ2-3; D not resolved. Per germline, CDR1 KGHDR and CDR2 SFDVKD. Trimming took 0 bases from V and 4 from J, leaving 7 bases between them. CDR3 length equals 14 residues. The CDR3 loop is CATSDLVRADTQYF. CDR3 nucleotides: TGTGCCACCAGTGATTTGGTAAGGGCAGATACGCAGTATTTT.

This clonotype was counted only a few times. This chain uses TRBV14 with TRBJ2-7; TRBD1 agrees at 10 bases. Germline V gene sequence: CDR1 SGHDN, CDR2 FVKESK. V shed 11 bases, J shed 2 bases, and the junction held 12 bases outside the gene matches. The CDR3 contains 15 residues. The CDR3, as DNA: TGTGCCTCAACACCCAGCGGGACAGGGGCCTACGAGCAGTACTTC. Its protein is CASTPSGTGAYEQYF.

The rearrangement joins TRBV19 to TRBJ2-1; TRBD2 agrees at 12 bases. CDR1 and CDR2 (germline): LNHDA, SQIVND (reference sequence). Trimming at V came to 1 base and at J to 7 bases, leaving 5 bases not matched to a gene. The CDR3 contains 16 residues. This CDR3 is CASSIGLAGGLNEQFF. CDR3 coding DNA: TGTGCCAGTAGTATAGGGCTAGCGGGAGGGCTTAATGAGCAGTTCTTC. The entire variable domain, with the rest obtained from reference TRBV19 and TRBJ2-1, is as follows: DGGITQSPKYLFRKEGQNVTLSCEQNLNHDAMYWYRQDPGQGLRLIYYSQIVNDFQKGDIAEGYSVSREKKESFPLTVTSAQKNPTAFYLCASSIGLAGGLNEQFFGPGTRLTVL.

This clonotype was counted ten times or more. CDR3 region: CASSSSGQGYYEQYF. CDR3 coding DNA: TGTGCCAGCAGCTCTTCGGGACAGGGCTACTACGAGCAGTACTTC. The chain employs TRBV28 and TRBJ2-7; 9 bases are a match to TRBD1. This CDR3 spans 15 amino acids. V shed 6 bases, J shed 3 bases, and the junction held 9 bases outside the gene matches. CDR1 is MDHEN, CDR2 SYDVKM, per germline. Variable domain in full (rest from reference TRBV28 and TRBJ2-7): DVKVTQSSRYLVKRTGEKVFLECVQDMDHENMFWYRQDPGLGLRLIYFSYDVKMKEKGDIPEGYSVSREKKERFSLILESASTNQTSMYLCASSSSGQGYYEQYFGPGTRLTVT.

The CDR3 DNA reads TGTGCCAGCAGAGAGGGACGACGGAACACTGAAGCTTTCTTT. Encoded protein: CASREGRRNTEAFF. The gene calls are TRBV6-2 or TRBV6-3 and TRBJ1-1; a weak D match, TRBD1 (5 bases). Germline CDR1 reads MNHEY; CDR2 reads SVGEGT. This CDR3 has 14 residues. Trimming cost V 6 bases and J 1 base, with 12 bases left between them.

This clonotype was recorded many times. The rearrangement links TRBV29-1 to TRBJ2-5, with TRBD2 matching over 11 bases. V shed 7 bases, J shed 2 bases, and the junction held 6 bases outside the gene matches. The CDR3 totals 14 residues. Germline values: CDR1 SQVTM, CDR2 ANQGSEA. The CDR3 region is CSAPTSGAQETQYF. The CDR3 bases are TGCAGCGCACCGACTAGCGGGGCTCAAGAGACCCAGTACTTC.

CDR3 protein: CASTLIGQGGRNEQFF. In DNA form, the CDR3 reads TGTGCCAGCACTCTAATTGGGCAGGGTGGGCGCAATGAGCAGTTCTTC. The V and J genes are TRBV12-3 or TRBV12-4 and TRBJ2-1; tentative D call: TRBD1 (5 bases). The CDR3 length is 16 residues. Trimming pared 7 bases from V and 6 bases from J, leaving 22 bases between.

This clonotype occurred many times. The rearrangement uses TRBV6-1 and TRBJ2-7; TRBD2 agrees at 10 bases. CDR1 is MNHNS, CDR2 SASEGT, per germline. V shed 2 bases and J 1 base; nucleotides not matched to a gene: 2. The CDR3 totals 15 residues. This CDR3 is CASSELAGESYEQYF. CDR3 nucleotides: TGTGCCAGCAGTGAACTAGCGGGAGAGTCCTACGAGCAGTACTTC.

This chain joins TRBV7-6 and TRBJ2-2, with 8 nucleotides matching TRBD2. Germline-derived CDR1 and CDR2 are SGHVS and FNYEAQ. The CDR3 totals 17 residues. The trim removed 1 base at V and 4 bases at J, leaving 8 bases unmatched. The CDR3 DNA is TGTGCCAGCAGCTTAGGACGAGGCGGGAGGTTCACCGGGGAGCTGTTTTTT. Its translation: CASSLGRGGRFTGELFF.

The chain uses TRBV5-4 and TRBJ2-7, with 9 bases matching TRBD2. The ends lost 0 bases at V and 5 bases at J; junction bases unmatched: 6. CDR1 SGHNT and CDR2 YYREEE come from the germline V gene (reference sequence). The CDR3 has 15 amino acids. CDR3 sequence: CASSLAREGRNEQYF. The CDR3 coding sequence is TGTGCCAGCAGCTTGGCGCGGGAGGGCCGAAACGAGCAGTACTTC.

This rearrangement joins TRBV5-1 to TRBJ1-2, with D tentatively TRBD1 (6 bases). In germline, CDR1 is SGHRS, CDR2 YFSETQ. Trimming cost V 2 bases and J 10 bases, with 24 bases left between them. This CDR3 spans 16 amino acids. CDR3 region: CASSFGNRASFPNYTF. The CDR3, as DNA: TGCGCCAGCAGCTTTGGCAACAGGGCTTCTTTTCCGAACTACACCTTC. The variable domain in full, with the rest retrieved from reference TRBV5-1 and TRBJ1-2, is KAGVTQTPRYLIKTRGQQVTLSCSPISGHRSVSWYQQTPGQGLQFLFEYFSETQRNKGNFPGRFSGRQFSNSRSEMNVSTLELGDSALYLCASSFGNRASFPNYTFGSGTRLTVV.